Sequencing of this TCR beta chain was carried out in a study of shared clonotypes between healthy human individuals. Whole-study results and caveats: Even with large depth, rarefaction showed that sorted-subset sequencing was incomplete.

Sequenced by immunoSEQ multiplex PCR; TCRdb stores in-frame clones only, minus some. Seen here are roughly 1 million clones, roughly 80% observed once, and the top ten hold approximately 1.5%. Notes on this clone: The antigen is not known.

Donors comprised healthy HIV-negative adults lacking recent acute infections or vaccinations. Everyone who donated was a Caucasian adult who lived in Nashville, Tennessee. Naive CD4+ cells were CD45RA-selected; the remaining cells were memory. The clonotype originates from a man younger than 30 in good health. Sequenced input: memory CD4+ T cells sorted from blood. Stated subset: CD45RA-negative fraction.

CDR3 sequence reads: CASSPDREGTEAFF. The DNA of the CDR3 is TGTGCCAGCAGCCCCGACAGGGAAGGGACTGAAGCTTTCTTT. The chain employs TRBV7-9 and TRBJ1-1; 7 bases are shared with TRBD1. The CDR3 sequence is 14 residues long. Germline CDR1 and CDR2: SEHNR and FQNEAQ (reference sequence). V was clipped by 5 bases and J by 5 bases; unmatched bases: 8.